These 16 T cell receptor beta chains share one sample of origin, sequenced in a study of cytomegalovirus exposure and HLA in healthy donors. Use of 60 Vbeta and 13 Jbeta primers characterized the PCR. Some clones are missing from TCRdb's copy, which holds only in-frame ones; the method was immunoSEQ multiplex PCR. The top ten hold around 3.2% of the sample, which has around 150,000 clones, around 79% seen once. What was sequenced was PBMCs. These receptors came from a human donor in good health.

The rearrangement links TRBV7-2 to TRBJ2-1; a weak D match, TRBD1 (6 bases). The CDR3 length is 17 residues. Germline-derived CDR1 and CDR2 are SGHTA and FQGNSA. V gave up 3 bases and J gave up 0 bases, with 15 bases separating them. DNA of the CDR3: TGTGCCAGCAGCTTGGCCGGGACATCGAGCTCCTACAATGAGCAGTTCTTC. It specifies CASSLAGTSSSYNEQFF.

The chain has TRBV28 and TRBJ2-7; 10 bases fit TRBD2. The CDR3 runs to 16 residues. CDR1 MDHEN and CDR2 SYDVKM come from the germline V gene. Trimming at V came to 3 bases and at J to 2 bases, leaving 7 bases not matched to a gene. The chain's CDR3 is CASSFTLAGATYEQYF. The CDR3 DNA reads as TGTGCCAGCAGTTTCACCCTAGCGGGAGCGACCTACGAGCAGTACTTC.

This clone was recorded a few times. The rearrangement links TRBV27 to TRBJ2-1; 10 bases are a match to TRBD1. The CDR3 spans 15 residues. V dropped 8 bases and J dropped 7; count of bases not matched to a gene: 11. The V gene's germline CDR1 is MNHEY and CDR2 SMNVEV (reference sequence). CDR3 protein: CASGDRGQGLNEQFF. CDR3 DNA: TGTGCCAGCGGGGATAGGGGACAGGGGTTGAATGAGCAGTTCTTC.

This chain joins TRBV4-2 and TRBJ2-1, with TRBD2 identical over 10 bases. Germline CDR1 LGHNA, CDR2 YNFKEQ. CDR3 size: 16 residues. Trimming cost V 1 base and J 8 bases; bases outside gene matches: 8. The CDR3 DNA is TGTGCCAGCAGCCAAGCCCTAGCGGGAGAGATCCATGAGCAGTTCTTC. This sequence encodes CASSQALAGEIHEQFF.

The J gene is TRBJ1-3, the V gene TRBV18; D gene unclear. The ends were cut back, 3 bases at V and 2 bases at J, with 14 bases in the middle. The length of the CDR3 is 16 residues. CDR1 and CDR2 from the germline V gene are KGHSH and LQKENI. CDR3 nucleotides: TGTGCCAGCTCACCGAAACTTCCTGCTCCTGGAAACACCATATATTTT. Translating it yields CASSPKLPAPGNTIYF.

V gene TRBV6-5 combines with J gene TRBJ2-7; TRBD2 agrees at 7 bases. The CDR3 totals 13 residues. V lost 5 bases, J lost 7 bases, and 8 bases stayed unmatched. In germline, CDR1 is MNHEY, CDR2 SVGAGI. For the CDR3, the DNA is TGTGCCAGCAGTCGCGACGGGGGGTCTGAGCAGTACTTC. This encodes CASSRDGGSEQYF.

This rearrangement joins TRBV5-1 to TRBJ1-2, with no clear D. This CDR3 is built from 15 residues. The V end lost 0 bases, the J end lost 7 bases, and 16 bases lay between the germline ends. The germline V gene encodes CDR1 SGHRS and CDR2 YFSETQ. CDR3 amino acids: CASSLGTADPVGYTF. CDR3 nucleotide sequence: TGCGCCAGCAGCTTGGGAACAGCCGATCCTGTTGGCTACACCTTC.

This clone was observed a few times. This chain joins TRBV7-9 and TRBJ2-7; 10 bases fit TRBD2. Germline-derived CDR1 and CDR2 are SEHNR and FQNEAQ (reference sequence). This CDR3 has 15 amino acids. Trimming cost V 3 bases and J 7 bases; bases outside gene matches: 9. As DNA, the CDR3 is TGTGCCAGCAGCTTGAAATTAGGACTAGCGGATGAGCAGTACTTC. Translation gives CASSLKLGLADEQYF.

The chain joins TRBV7-9 to TRBJ2-2, with 8 bases matching TRBD2. CDR1 is SEHNR and CDR2 is FQNEAQ in the germline V gene (reference sequence). This CDR3 is built from 16 residues. Trimming cost V 3 bases and J 3 bases; bases outside gene matches: 6. The CDR3 is CASSFPAGVDTGELFF. The CDR3 DNA reads as TGTGCCAGCAGCTTCCCAGCGGGGGTGGACACCGGGGAGCTGTTTTTT.

The rearrangement joins TRBV27 to TRBJ2-1; 8 bases map to TRBD2. This CDR3 contains 11 residues. Germline-derived CDR1 and CDR2 are MNHEY and SMNVEV (reference sequence). The junction had 6 bases not matched to a gene; V was cut back by 6 bases and J by 14 bases. The CDR3 sequence: CASRAGGREFF. As DNA, the CDR3 is TGTGCCAGCAGGGCGGGGGGTAGGGAGTTCTTC.

The chain recombines TRBV19 with TRBJ2-7; tentative D call: TRBD1 (6 bases). The CDR3 runs 14 residues. From germline, CDR1 is LNHDA and CDR2 SQIVND (reference sequence). Deletions cut 4 bases from V and 1 base from J, with 11 bases between. The CDR3 region has the DNA TGTGCCAGTAGTACACCCACAGGGTCCTACGAGCAGTACTTC. Translating gives CASSTPTGSYEQYF.

As concerns this clone: A read error may produce the germline difference seen at one junction end. V usage is TRBV27 and J usage is TRBJ1-1; the D is unclear. Looked up from germline, CDR1 is MNHEY and CDR2 is SMNVEV (reference sequence). The CDR3 runs 14 residues. The CDR3 sequence: CASSLTSLNPEAFF. The DNA for the CDR3 is TGTGCCAGCAGTTTAACTTCGCTGAACCCTGAAGCTTTCTTT.

This clone was counted a few times. The chain combines TRBV6-1 with TRBJ2-7; maybe TRBD2 (6 bases). Germline lookup yields CDR1 MNHNS and CDR2 SASEGT. The CDR3 has 13 residues. The germline V and J ends were trimmed by 8 bases and 4 bases, with 15 bases remaining between them. The DNA of the CDR3 is TGTGCCAGCGGGGCGGGCGGGACTTACGAGCAGTACTTC. Its translation: CASGAGGTYEQYF.

This chain links TRBV28 with TRBJ1-5; possible D gene TRBD1, 5 bases. The CDR3 extends over 14 amino acids. CDR1 and CDR2 (germline): MDHEN, SYDVKM. Trimming left V 6 bases short and J 0 bases short, with 9 bases between. The CDR3 reads CASSQRGSNQPQHF. CDR3 DNA sequence: TGTGCCAGCAGCCAAAGGGGTAGCAATCAGCCCCAGCATTTT.

The CDR3, as DNA: TGCACCGCCCGGGTCGGCAGCTCGAACACCGGGGAGCTGTTTTTT. Its translation: CTARVGSSNTGELFF. This chain joins TRBV29-1 and TRBJ2-2; no reliable D call. The CDR3 has 15 residues. Germline CDR1 and CDR2: SQVTM and ANQGSEA.

V and J are TRBV28 and TRBJ2-7, with 11 bases fitting TRBD1. Germline V gene lookup returns CDR1 MDHEN and CDR2 SYDVKM. Trimming took 1 base from V and 3 from J; bases not matched to a gene: 2. The CDR3 contains 15 residues. CDR3: CASSLSGTGGYEQYF. The DNA for the CDR3 is TGTGCCAGCAGTTTATCCGGGACAGGGGGCTACGAGCAGTACTTC.